The following is a TCR beta chain sequence with its context. What it recognizes is unknown. Other nucleotide sequences in the sample specify the same CDR3. The data originate from a study of cytomegalovirus exposure and HLA in healthy donors. General observations from the study: Association of a missense DCLRE1C variant with TCR beta V- and J-gene trimming was reported in a later analysis. A reported reduction in N-insertions relative to the approximately 690-donor mean was seen in an Asian-associated ancestry cluster in a later analysis. Earlier analysis looked at TCR beta V segments, and most were productive about 87% or about 30% of the time.

Between the trimmed V and J ends, which lost 3 bases and 0 bases, there was a span of 9 bases. CDR1 is MRHNA and CDR2 is SNTAGT in the germline V gene. This CDR3 contains 15 residues. Donors in the study were healthy people who gave bone marrow. It was with 60 Vbeta and 13 Jbeta primers that the PCR ran. Repertoires were generated with immunoSEQ multiplex PCR, while TCRdb's copy carries only in-frame clones and drops some. The repertoire consists of roughly 140,000 clones, with roughly 85% occurring once and the leading ten covering about 0.66%. The chain uses TRBV6-4 and TRBJ2-1; D uncertain. The sequence derives from a male donor in good health and CMV-seronegative. The sequencing sample was made of PBMCs. CDR3 nucleotides: TGTGCCAGCAGTGAGCAACGGAGCTCCTACAATGAGCAGTTCTTC. This translates into CASSEQRSSYNEQFF.